The 19 T cell receptor beta chains given below trace back to one sample, sequenced in a study of OX40 agonist ivuxolimab in advanced cancers. Using immunoSEQ multiplex PCR, the repertoire was profiled, and TCRdb retains in-frame clones only, with some absent. The sample includes about 72,000 clones, about 90% of them seen just once. Material: CD4+ or CD8+ T cells sorted from blood, obtained in a trial of the OX40 agonist ivuxolimab. These receptor sequences come from an adult with an advanced solid tumor such as melanoma, head and neck, liver or kidney cancer.

Of note for this clone: Other DNA sequences in the sample encode the same CDR3. The V gene is TRBV5-4, the J gene TRBJ2-3, with D unresolved. The germline V gene encodes CDR1 SGHNT and CDR2 YYREEE (reference sequence). The CDR3 totals 13 residues. The ends were cut back, 2 bases at V and 3 bases at J, with 7 bases in the middle. Here the CDR3 DNA reads TGTGCCAGCAGCTTATGGGGAACAGATACGCAGTATTTT. Amino acids: CASSLWGTDTQYF.

Here the CDR3 reads CAQTSGRVYEQFF. CDR3 coding DNA: TGTGCTCAGACTAGCGGGAGGGTCTATGAGCAGTTCTTC. The rearrangement joins TRBV30 to TRBJ2-1, with 14 nucleotides matching TRBD2. Germline assignment: CDR1 GTSNPN and CDR2 SVGIG (reference sequence). The CDR3 runs 13 residues.

The chain couples TRBV7-9 to TRBJ2-1; 12 bases match TRBD2. Germline V lookup: CDR1 SEHNR, CDR2 FQNEAQ (reference sequence). The V segment lost 8 bases and the J segment 13 bases; nucleotides outside the gene matches: 12. This CDR3 is built from 14 residues. The CDR3, as DNA: TGTGCCAGCGGACATGTGGCTAGCGGGAGGGCACAGTTCTTC. Translation: CASGHVASGRAQFF.

This clone was seen only a few times. V is TRBV28 and J is TRBJ1-3, with D hard to call. Germline V lookup: CDR1 MDHEN, CDR2 SYDVKM. This CDR3 region has 17 residues. V gave up 2 bases and J gave up 1 base, with 15 bases separating them. The CDR3 nucleotides are TGTGCCAGCAGTTTAGGCCCCTTGGGGAGTTCTGGAAACACCATATATTTT. Protein sequence: CASSLGPLGSSGNTIYF.

By its share, this clone is medium-sized. The V call is TRBV11-2, the J call TRBJ2-7; D assignment may be TRBD1 or TRBD2 (5 bases each). Germline V gene data show CDR1 as SGHAT and CDR2 as FQNNGV. This CDR3 spans 13 amino acids. The ends were cut back, 0 bases at V and 12 bases at J, with 15 bases in the middle. The CDR3 loop reads CASSLEGPWGAYF. The CDR3 DNA follows: TGTGCCAGCAGCTTAGAGGGACCATGGGGAGCGTACTTC.

The genes are TRBV11-2 and TRBJ1-1; D uncertain. The CDR3 totals 15 residues. V was shortened by 2 bases and J by 3 bases, with 13 bases between the two germline ends. Per the germline V gene, CDR1 is SGHAT and CDR2 is FQNNGV. As DNA, the CDR3 is TGTGCCAGCAGCTTAATGTCGGCCAGACACACTGAAGCTTTCTTT. Translated: CASSLMSARHTEAFF.

The chain links TRBV6-4 to TRBJ2-3, with 7 bases identical to TRBD2. Germline-derived CDR1 and CDR2 are MRHNA and SNTAGT. After removal of 4 bases from V and 8 bases from J, the junction contained 9 bases not matched to a gene. The CDR3 contains 14 residues. The CDR3 region is CASSAASGGGTQYF. The CDR3 DNA is TGTGCCAGCAGTGCGGCTAGCGGTGGAGGTACGCAGTATTTT.

V gene TRBV7-3 combines with J gene TRBJ1-1, with no clear D. The CDR3 covers 14 residues. The ends were cut back, 6 bases at V and 10 bases at J, with 21 bases in the middle. The germline CDR1 and CDR2 sequences are SGHTA and FQGTGA. DNA for the CDR3: TGTGCCAGCAGTCCGACCCCGGCGGCTAGCTTAGCTTTCTTT. Translated, it gives CASSPTPAASLAFF.

This chain connects TRBV5-1 to TRBJ2-3, with D perhaps assigned TRBD1 or TRBD2 (6 bases each). The germline V and J ends were trimmed by 1 base and 6 bases, with 15 bases remaining between them. The CDR3 has 15 residues. Per germline, CDR1 SGHRS and CDR2 YFSETQ. The CDR3 DNA follows: TGCGCCAGCAGCTTGACGGTGGGGGGCGCTGATACGCAGTATTTT. It is translated as CASSLTVGGADTQYF. The whole variable domain, remainder taken from reference TRBV5-1 and TRBJ2-3, is KAGVTQTPRYLIKTRGQQVTLSCSPISGHRSVSWYQQTPGQGLQFLFEYFSETQRNKGNFPGRFSGRQFSNSRSEMNVSTLELGDSALYLCASSLTVGGADTQYFGPGTRLTVL.

The gene calls are TRBV5-1 and TRBJ2-1; no definite D call. From germline, CDR1 is SGHRS and CDR2 YFSETQ. The CDR3 spans 13 residues. Trimming took off 0 bases at V and 7 bases at J, with 8 bases between the two ends. The CDR3 protein is CASSLEAWNEQFF. In nucleotides, the CDR3 is TGCGCCAGCAGCTTGGAAGCGTGGAATGAGCAGTTCTTC. The entire variable domain, with the rest obtained from reference TRBV5-1 and TRBJ2-1, is as follows: KAGVTQTPRYLIKTRGQQVTLSCSPISGHRSVSWYQQTPGQGLQFLFEYFSETQRNKGNFPGRFSGRQFSNSRSEMNVSTLELGDSALYLCASSLEAWNEQFFGPGTRLTVL.

This clone was seen only a few times. This chain links TRBV7-8 with TRBJ1-1, with unresolved D. Per the germline V gene, CDR1 is SGHVS and CDR2 is FQNEAQ. Trimming took 5 bases from V and 1 from J, leaving 8 bases between them. The CDR3 covers 13 residues. For the CDR3, the DNA is TGTGCCAGCAGCGCCGGGCAGAACACTGAAGCTTTCTTT. It encodes CASSAGQNTEAFF.

V is TRBV7-9 and J is TRBJ2-3; TRBD2 matches at 11 bases. The CDR3 sequence is 16 residues long. The germline V gene has CDR1 SEHNR and CDR2 FQNEAQ (reference sequence). The junction had 3 bases not matched to a gene; V was cut back by 3 bases and J by 1 base. In nucleotides, the CDR3 is TGTGCCAGCAGCTTCCCACTAGCGGGGGGCACAGATACGCAGTATTTT. As protein: CASSFPLAGGTDTQYF.

This rearrangement joins TRBV15 to TRBJ2-5; D is possibly TRBD2 (5 bases). V was pared by 4 bases and J by 1 base, with 13 bases between. The CDR3 is 15 residues long. Germline V lookup: CDR1 LNHNV, CDR2 YYDKDF (reference sequence). CDR3 bases: TGTGCCACCAGCACCCGGCGGGTCCCCCAAGAGACCCAGTACTTC. It encodes CATSTRRVPQETQYF.

This clone was seen a single time. The rearrangement links TRBV5-6 to TRBJ1-5, with no clear D. The CDR3 is made up of 15 amino acids. V dropped 6 bases and J dropped 7 bases, with 20 bases sitting between them. Germline V gene lookup returns CDR1 SGHDT and CDR2 YYEEEE. The CDR3 reads CASTNSGRIGQPQHF. As DNA, the CDR3 is TGTGCCAGCACCAATTCGGGTAGGATCGGGCAGCCCCAGCATTTT.

The chain employs TRBV12-5 and TRBJ2-1; D might be TRBD1 (5 bases). V was trimmed by 5 bases and J by 3 bases, leaving 11 bases between them. Germline values: CDR1 LGHNT, CDR2 FRNRAP. The CDR3 length is 14 residues. The chain's CDR3 is CASGPQGNYNEQFF. The CDR3, as DNA: TGTGCTAGTGGTCCCCAGGGAAACTACAATGAGCAGTTCTTC.

This chain links TRBV5-1 with TRBJ1-1; TRBD1 matches at 9 bases. The CDR3 sequence is 17 residues long. CDR1 is SGHRS and CDR2 is YFSETQ in the germline V gene. V trimming: 4 bases; J trimming: 0 bases; junction bases outside the gene matches: 10. The CDR3 DNA follows: TGCGCCAGCAGCACCCAGACAGGGGGTATCATGAACACTGAAGCTTTCTTT. Translated, it gives CASSTQTGGIMNTEAFF.

The J gene is TRBJ2-1, the V gene TRBV7-9, with 14 bases lining up with TRBD2. Germline lookup yields CDR1 SEHNR and CDR2 FQNEAQ (reference sequence). There are 14 residues in the CDR3. J was trimmed by 10 bases and V by 4 bases; bases with no gene match: 3. The CDR3 sequence is CASSSGTSGGEQFF. The CDR3 DNA sequence: TGTGCCAGCAGCTCCGGGACTAGCGGGGGAGAGCAGTTCTTC.

The chain uses TRBV5-1 and TRBJ2-3, with D possibly matching TRBD2 (5 bases). There are 13 residues in the CDR3. Germline lookup yields CDR1 SGHRS and CDR2 YFSETQ. V dropped 4 bases and J dropped 2 bases, with 8 bases sitting between them. CDR3 loop: CASSERSTDTQYF. The CDR3 nucleotides read TGCGCCAGCAGCGAGCGGTCCACAGATACGCAGTATTTT.

As to this clone: Other nucleotide sequences from this sample produce the same CDR3. The chain is built from TRBV18 and TRBJ2-7, with a weak D call TRBD2 (5 bases). This CDR3 region has 14 residues. V dropped 0 bases and J dropped 6 bases, with 12 bases sitting between them. Germline-derived CDR1 and CDR2 are KGHSH and LQKENI. CDR3 nucleotides: TGTGCCAGCTCACCACCGTCGGGGTTCCGCGAGCAGTACTTC. Its translation is CASSPPSGFREQYF.